These 8 T cell receptor beta chains were all obtained from the same sample, sequenced in a study of blood T cells in healthy people across ages. A second 7 to 11 cycle PCR used barcoded and J-beta primers. TCRdb processed the 5' RACE reads anew with MiXCR; each CDR3 protein has one entry. Altogether 1.5 million to 2 million distinct CDR3 sequences are present, roughly 49% being singletons, with the ten largest covering roughly 2.1%. The sequenced material came from blood. The receptors stem from a middle-aged woman in good health.

The chain joins TRBV9 to TRBJ1-2, with a possible D match to TRBD1 (5 bases). CDR1 and CDR2 from the germline V gene are SGDLS and YYNGEE. The CDR3 extends over 14 amino acids. Between the trimmed V and J ends, which lost 2 bases and 6 bases, there was a span of 14 bases. CDR3 nucleotides: TGTGCCAGCAGCGTCGGGACGGTCGATAATGGCTACACCTTC. This codes for CASSVGTVDNGYTF.

This clonotype has just a few counts. The rearrangement uses TRBV10-3 and TRBJ1-4; TRBD1 agrees at 7 bases. The germline gives CDR1 ENHRY, CDR2 SYGVKD. V gave up 8 bases and J gave up 4 bases; unmatched junction bases: 4. CDR3 length equals 13 residues. DNA of the CDR3: TGTGCCATCGGGACAGTTCTTAATGAAAAACTGTTTTTT. It specifies CAIGTVLNEKLFF.

This clonotype was detected ten times or more. The CDR3 nucleotides read TGTGCCAGTAGGACAGGCGCCTACGAGCAGTACTTC. It yields the protein CASRTGAYEQYF. This rearrangement joins TRBV28 to TRBJ2-7; 7 bases agree with TRBD1. The CDR3 length is 12 residues. Trimming cost V 9 bases and J 2 bases; bases outside gene matches: 4. Germline V lookup: CDR1 MDHEN, CDR2 SYDVKM.

CDR3 DNA sequence: TGTGCCAGCAGCGTAGACCCCACCCAAGAGACCCAGTACTTC. Its translation is CASSVDPTQETQYF. The rearrangement joins TRBV9 to TRBJ2-5, with D hard to call. The CDR3 loop spans 14 amino acids. Germline V gene data show CDR1 as SGDLS and CDR2 as YYNGEE. The V end was cut by 0 bases, the J end by 1 base, with 7 bases between. Drawing the rest from reference TRBV9 and TRBJ2-5, the complete variable domain is DSGVTQTPKHLITATGQRVTLRCSPRSGDLSVYWYQQSLDQGLQFLIQYYNGEERAKGNILERFSAQQFPDLHSELNLSSLELGDSALYFCASSVDPTQETQYFGPGTRLLVL.

V and J are TRBV9 and TRBJ2-4; TRBD2 aligns across 11 bases. CDR3 length equals 16 residues. The germline gives CDR1 SGDLS, CDR2 YYNGEE. With 3 bases clipped from V and 0 bases from J, the junction kept 2 bases outside the gene matches. The DNA of the CDR3 is TGTGCCAGCAGCGCTAGCGGGGGGCTAGCCAAAAACATTCAGTACTTC. This translates into CASSASGGLAKNIQYF.

This clonotype was seen a handful of times. This sequence joins TRBV20-1 and TRBJ1-5; 10 bases line up with TRBD1. The germline V gene encodes CDR1 DFQATT and CDR2 SNEGSKA (reference sequence). This CDR3 spans 14 amino acids. The ends lost 4 bases at V and 3 bases at J; junction bases unmatched: 3. Written as DNA, the CDR3 is TGCAGTGCTAAGACAGGGGGCATCAATCAGCCCCAGCATTTT. Protein product: CSAKTGGINQPQHF.

This chain connects TRBV3-1 to TRBJ2-5; D is perhaps TRBD1 or TRBD2 (5 bases each). Trimming took 8 bases from V and 11 from J, leaving 18 bases between them. Germline V CDR1 and CDR2: LGHDT, YNNKEL (reference sequence). The CDR3 has 12 residues. The DNA for the CDR3 is TGTGCCAGCGGTTGGGGACCCAAGGAGCAGTACTTC. Protein product: CASGWGPKEQYF.

The chain recombines TRBV20-1 with TRBJ2-4, with 11 nucleotides matching TRBD2. Gene TRBJ2-7 matches the end of the DNA better, so the J call may be wrong. Germline V gives CDR1 DFQATT, CDR2 SNEGSKA (reference sequence). This CDR3 spans 15 amino acids. The CDR3 reads CSANRLTSGEDEQYF. CDR3 sequence (DNA): TGCAGTGCCAACAGGTTGACTAGCGGGGAGGACGAGCAGTACTTC.